Each of the 21 T cell receptor beta chains below was sequenced from the same sample in a study of T cell repertoires in cytomegalovirus infection (dated by TCRdb to the late 2010s). The intended sense of this specimen's treatment or condition label: in vitro stimulation with specific CMV peptide epitopes to enrich CMV-specific T cells. No antigen is known for these receptors. The instrument was an Illumina HiSeq 1500. The public reads were reanalyzed by TCRdb: fastp trimming at Q25, MiXCR alignment, in-frame beta chains only. Identical CDR3 protein sequences are pooled into one entry, listed with their most common genes and DNA. Here the sample has about 770,000 distinct CDR3 sequences; almost 30% occur a single time. The top ten constitute around 13% of the sample. This specimen was cultured CD8+ T cells from PBMCs, taken from culture after CMV antigen stimulation. These receptor sequences come from a human donor in good health (CMV status not recorded). Some clones in this sample may be carry-over from other donors' samples.

In regard to this clonotype: One end of the junction is discordant with germline, which a read error may explain. This rearrangement joins TRBV7-3 to TRBJ2-3, with 10 bases fitting TRBD2. Germline values: CDR1 SGHTA, CDR2 FQGTGA. CDR3 length: 14 amino acids. In DNA, the CDR3 is TGTGCCAGCAGCCCTAGCGGGGGCCCAGATACGCAGTCTTTT. Protein product: CASSPSGGPDTQSF.

The chain employs TRBV27 and TRBJ1-5; 7 bases are a match to TRBD1. The germline gives CDR1 MNHEY, CDR2 SMNVEV (reference sequence). V lost 5 bases to trimming and J lost 1 base; unmatched junction nucleotides: 5. This CDR3 comprises 15 residues. The CDR3 DNA sequence: TGTGCCAGCAGTCAGGGGGGCCTAAGCAATCAGCCCCAGCATTTT. Protein sequence: CASSQGGLSNQPQHF.

This clonotype appeared many times. The chain combines TRBV7-2 with TRBJ2-3, with 9 bases identical to TRBD2. Germline V gene data show CDR1 as SGHTA and CDR2 as FQGNSA. V gave up 1 base and J gave up 6 bases; unmatched junction bases: 11. This CDR3 spans 17 amino acids. The CDR3 spells CASSLEESRGGVDTQYF. The CDR3 DNA reads TGTGCCAGCAGCTTAGAAGAGTCGCGGGGGGGCGTGGATACGCAGTATTTT.

The table lists this clonotype with a few counts. The chain is built from TRBV7-8 and TRBJ1-2; D perhaps matches TRBD1 (6 bases). V was cut by 6 bases and J by 6 bases, with 20 bases left in between. The CDR3 spans 15 residues. Germline V gene data show CDR1 as SGHVS and CDR2 as FQNEAQ. CDR3 DNA sequence: TGTGCCAGCAGAGAACAGGGTTATTACAAAGATGGCTACACCTTC. Its protein product is CASREQGYYKDGYTF. The whole variable domain, filled in from reference TRBV7-8 and TRBJ1-2, reads GAGVSQSPRYKVAKRGQDVALRCDPISGHVSLFWYQQALGQGPEFLTYFQNEAQLDKSGLPSDRFFAERPEGSVSTLKIQRTQQEDSAVYLCASREQGYYKDGYTFGSGTRLTVV.

There are a few counts of this clonotype. The V and J genes are TRBV7-3 and TRBJ2-3, with TRBD2 matching 13 bases. This CDR3 contains 15 residues. Germline-derived CDR1 and CDR2 are SGHTA and FQGTGA. The trim removed 5 bases at V and 4 bases at J, leaving 3 bases unmatched. The DNA for the CDR3 is TGTGCCAGCAGCACTAGCGGGGGGGGCGCAGATACGCAGTATTTT. This encodes CASSTSGGGADTQYF.

This rearrangement joins TRBV12-3 or TRBV12-4 to TRBJ2-1; no definite D call. V was clipped by 2 bases and J by 8 bases, with 22 bases between them. CDR3 size: 17 residues. CDR3 loop: CASSLTPAANLEDEQFF. DNA of the CDR3: TGTGCCAGCAGTTTAACCCCAGCCGCAAATCTCGAGGATGAGCAGTTCTTC.

This clonotype was seen repeatedly, ten times or more. The gene calls are TRBV7-2 and TRBJ2-1; TRBD2 might be the D (6 bases). Trimming removed 5 bases from V and 4 bases from J, with 15 bases in between. This CDR3 is 15 amino acids long. CDR1 and CDR2 from the germline V gene are SGHTA and FQGNSA. Here the CDR3 DNA reads TGTGCCAGCAGCGGCGGGGTAGCGACGTACAATGAGCAGTTCTTC. This sequence encodes CASSGGVATYNEQFF. The full variable domain, with the rest looked up from reference TRBV7-2 and TRBJ2-1, is GAGVSQSPSNKVTEKGKDVELRCDPISGHTALYWYRQSLGQGLEFLIYFQGNSAPDKSGLPSDRFSAERTGGSVSTLTIQRTQQEDSAVYLCASSGGVATYNEQFFGPGTRLTVL.

This clonotype was seen only a few times. The chain is built from TRBV27 and TRBJ2-3, with 8 bases that match TRBD1. V lost 5 bases and J lost 0; bases outside the gene matches: 7. The CDR3 extends over 16 amino acids. Looked up from germline, CDR1 is MNHEY and CDR2 is SMNVEV (reference sequence). Written as DNA, the CDR3 is TGTGCCAGCAGTCCCCAGGACAGGGCAAGCACAGATACGCAGTATTTT. It translates to CASSPQDRASTDTQYF.

The rearrangement links TRBV19 to TRBJ1-5; D perhaps matches TRBD1 (5 bases). From germline, CDR1 is LNHDA and CDR2 SQIVND (reference sequence). This CDR3 is built from 13 residues. V lost 10 bases to trimming and J lost 2 bases, with 12 bases between them. Here the CDR3 reads CATLREGNQPQHF. CDR3 nucleotide sequence: TGTGCCACTCTCAGGGAGGGCAATCAGCCCCAGCATTTT.

The V and J genes are TRBV20-1 and TRBJ2-1, with 8 positions matching TRBD2. CDR3 length: 14 amino acids. Germline CDR1 and CDR2: DFQATT and SNEGSKA (reference sequence). V was clipped by 4 bases and J by 5 bases; unmatched bases: 7. The CDR3 reads CSATGGGPHNEQFF. The CDR3 bases are TGCAGTGCTACGGGCGGGGGGCCACACAATGAGCAGTTCTTC.

The chain combines TRBV7-9 with TRBJ2-3; 9 bases are shared with TRBD2. V lost 1 base and J lost 6; bases outside the gene matches: 5. This CDR3 spans 15 amino acids. CDR1 is SEHNR and CDR2 is FQNEAQ in the germline V gene (reference sequence). CDR3 bases: TGTGCCAGCAGCTTAGTTCAGCGGGGGGTGGATACGCAGTATTTT. Amino acids: CASSLVQRGVDTQYF.

This chain uses TRBV12-3 or TRBV12-4 with TRBJ2-1, with TRBD2 identical over 10 bases. J gave up 5 bases and V 7 bases, and 14 bases lay outside the gene matches. The CDR3 loop spans 17 amino acids. The CDR3 DNA sequence: TGTGCCAGCACCCTTAGCCTAGCGGGGGTTCCTCACAATGAGCAGTTCTTC. This translates into CASTLSLAGVPHNEQFF.

The chain has TRBV7-6 and TRBJ2-5, with D uncertain. This CDR3 comprises 14 residues. The V end was cut by 5 bases, the J end by 5 bases, with 15 bases between. Germline V gene lookup returns CDR1 SGHVS and CDR2 FNYEAQ. As DNA, the CDR3 is TGTGCCAGCAGCCCCCTATGGTGGCGGGAGACCCAGTACTTC. It codes for CASSPLWWRETQYF.

This clonotype occurred a few times. V usage is TRBV6-1 and J usage is TRBJ1-1; D ambiguous. The germline CDR1 and CDR2 sequences are MNHNS and SASEGT. V lost 2 bases and J 1 base, leaving 5 bases between the germline ends. The CDR3 has 13 amino acids. CDR3 region: CASSEPSNTEAFF. CDR3 DNA: TGTGCCAGCAGTGAACCTTCGAACACTGAAGCTTTCTTT.

In this sample, this clonotype turned up once. The chain uses TRBV15 and TRBJ1-1; tentative D call: TRBD1 (6 bases). The CDR3 runs to 13 residues. V dropped 5 bases and J dropped 6 bases, with 13 bases sitting between them. From germline, CDR1 is LNHNV and CDR2 YYDKDF (reference sequence). Here the CDR3 reads CATSPGGGPEAFF. The CDR3 DNA reads as TGTGCCACCAGCCCAGGCGGGGGGCCTGAAGCTTTCTTT.

This clonotype was counted ten times or more. V is TRBV7-8 and J is TRBJ2-3; D is unclear. Between the trimmed V and J ends, which lost 2 bases and 1 base, there was a span of 10 bases. The CDR3 has 15 residues. The germline CDR1 and CDR2 sequences are SGHVS and FQNEAQ. The DNA of the CDR3 is TGTGCCAGCAGCTTAACCTTAGCTGGCACAGATACGCAGTATTTT. It specifies CASSLTLAGTDTQYF.

The rearrangement joins TRBV20-1 to TRBJ2-3; 7 nucleotides match TRBD2. The trim removed 3 bases at V and 4 bases at J, leaving 19 bases unmatched. Germline values: CDR1 DFQATT, CDR2 SNEGSKA (reference sequence). This CDR3 comprises 18 residues. CDR3 sequence: CSASEMTRWGGLADTQYF. The CDR3 coding sequence is TGCAGTGCTAGTGAGATGACTAGGTGGGGAGGGTTAGCAGATACGCAGTATTTT.

V and J are TRBV12-3 or TRBV12-4 and TRBJ2-1; 8 bases agree with TRBD2. V was clipped by 8 bases and J by 10 bases; unmatched bases: 16. This CDR3 comprises 15 residues. This chain's CDR3 is CASSPGGGGLGEQFF. The CDR3 bases are TGTGCCAGCTCCCCCGGGGGGGGGGGTCTTGGGGAGCAGTTCTTC.

This clonotype was counted a few times. This chain links TRBV19 with TRBJ1-2, with D unresolved. The V end was cut by 1 base, the J end by 6 bases, with 3 bases between. The germline CDR1 and CDR2 sequences are LNHDA and SQIVND (reference sequence). CDR3 length: 11 amino acids. The CDR3 sequence: CASSIGDGYTF. The DNA for the CDR3 is TGTGCCAGTAGTATAGGGGATGGCTACACCTTC.

This clonotype was recorded many times. The chain is built from TRBV5-4 and TRBJ1-2; D is uncertain. V lost 5 bases and J lost 6, with 20 bases in between. Looked up from germline, CDR1 is SGHNT and CDR2 is YYREEE (reference sequence). The CDR3 runs to 15 residues. This CDR3 is CASRSGPMESNGYTF. As DNA, the CDR3 is TGTGCCAGCAGATCGGGCCCAATGGAATCAAATGGCTACACCTTC. The full variable domain, its missing parts supplied by reference TRBV5-4 and TRBJ1-2, is ETGVTQSPTHLIKTRGQQVTLRCSSQSGHNTVSWYQQALGQGPQFIFQYYREEENGRGNFPPRFSGLQFPNYSSELNVNALELDDSALYLCASRSGPMESNGYTFGSGTRLTVV.

The CDR3 loop is CASTGTRGETQYF. The CDR3 region has the DNA TGTGCCAGCACCGGGACTAGAGGGGAGACCCAGTACTTC. The V call is TRBV6-1, the J call TRBJ2-5; 8 bases align to TRBD2. The J segment lost 5 bases and the V segment lost 7 bases, leaving 6 bases of the junction unmatched. This CDR3 is 13 amino acids long. Germline V CDR1 and CDR2: MNHNS, SASEGT.